The 13 T cell receptor beta chains below were found in one sample sequenced in a study of cytomegalovirus exposure and HLA in healthy donors (TCRdb year 2017). Libraries came from the immunoSEQ multiplex PCR assay. A mixture of 60 forward primers for TCR Vbeta segments and 13 reverse primers for TCR Jbeta segments was used in the multiplex PCR. Held by TCRdb, this immuneACCESS table contains in-frame sequences only and omits some clones. Under half of the omission traces to an unresolved V gene where checked; the cause of the rest is unknown. The sample table shows about 130,000 clones, and roughly 79% are seen once. The biggest ten clones account for roughly 1.5% of the sample. Sequenced: PBMCs. The receptors originated from a woman between 18 and 30 years old in good health and CMV-seronegative.

This CDR3 reads CAWRKGDSPSYEQYF. The CDR3 DNA is TGTGCCTGGAGAAAGGGGGATTCCCCCTCCTACGAGCAGTACTTC. The chain links TRBV30 to TRBJ2-7; weak D call: TRBD1 (6 bases). This CDR3 has 15 residues. From germline, CDR1 is GTSNPN and CDR2 SVGIG (reference sequence). V gave up 3 bases and J gave up 0 bases, with 15 bases separating them.

J is TRBJ1-2 and V is TRBV19; 8 bases map to TRBD1. V shed 6 bases and J 6 bases; nucleotides not matched to a gene: 9. Germline V gene lookup returns CDR1 LNHDA and CDR2 SQIVND (reference sequence). The CDR3 has 14 amino acids. CDR3 loop: CASSRWTGRDGYTF. The CDR3 nucleotides are TGTGCCAGTAGCCGATGGACAGGGAGGGATGGCTACACCTTC.

The table lists this clone with a count of one. V is TRBV5-1 and J is TRBJ1-1; D may be TRBD1 (5 bases). CDR3 length equals 14 residues. V lost 2 bases to trimming and J lost 7 bases, with 15 bases between them. In germline, CDR1 is SGHRS, CDR2 YFSETQ. The CDR3 loop reads CASSLGEFYSEAFF. The CDR3 nucleotides are TGCGCCAGCAGCTTAGGGGAATTCTACAGTGAAGCTTTCTTT.

V and J are TRBV2 and TRBJ2-7, with D perhaps TRBD1 (6 bases). CDR3 length equals 13 residues. V shed 6 bases and J shed 5 bases, with 14 bases lying between them. Germline CDR1 and CDR2: SNHLY and FYNNEI. CDR3 loop: CASRWGRVDEQYF. The CDR3, as DNA: TGTGCCAGCAGATGGGGGCGCGTCGACGAGCAGTACTTC.

The chain uses TRBV28 and TRBJ2-7; tentatively, D is TRBD1 (5 bases). V lost 2 bases and J lost 6, with 14 bases in between. Looked up from germline, CDR1 is MDHEN and CDR2 is SYDVKM. The CDR3 is 14 amino acids. DNA of the CDR3: TGTGCCAGCAGTTTACCCAGGGCGGTAGGCGAGCAGTACTTC. Amino acid sequence: CASSLPRAVGEQYF. Looking up the rest from reference TRBV28 and TRBJ2-7 gives the full variable domain: DVKVTQSSRYLVKRTGEKVFLECVQDMDHENMFWYRQDPGLGLRLIYFSYDVKMKEKGDIPEGYSVSREKKERFSLILESASTNQTSMYLCASSLPRAVGEQYFGPGTRLTVT.

The rearrangement uses TRBV5-4 and TRBJ2-5; maybe TRBD2 (5 bases). Germline V gene sequence: CDR1 SGHNT, CDR2 YYREEE (reference sequence). CDR3 size: 13 residues. With 2 bases removed from V and 3 bases from J, the gap between germline ends came to 8 bases. CDR3 DNA: TGTGCCAGCAGCTTAGGACTCGAAGAGACCCAGTACTTC. Protein product: CASSLGLEETQYF.

This clone was detected only a few times. The V call is TRBV5-6, the J call TRBJ1-1; D possibly corresponds to TRBD1 (5 bases). The CDR3 has 14 amino acids. The V end was cut by 0 bases, the J end by 5 bases, with 11 bases between. Germline CDR1 is SGHDT and CDR2 is YYEEEE. Here the CDR3 reads CASSLVAGRTEAFF. The CDR3 DNA is TGTGCCAGCAGCTTGGTAGCAGGGAGGACTGAAGCTTTCTTT.

A few counts support this clone. The V call is TRBV29-1, the J call TRBJ1-3; perhaps TRBD1 as D (5 bases). The germline gives CDR1 SQVTM, CDR2 ANQGSEA. The CDR3 is made up of 12 amino acids. V lost 6 bases and J 3 bases, leaving 9 bases between the germline ends. DNA of the CDR3: TGCAGCGTCCGGAGGGGTGGAAACACCATATATTTT. As protein: CSVRRGGNTIYF.

The V call is TRBV6-5, the J call TRBJ2-1; D is possibly TRBD1 (7 bases). The V gene lost 0 bases and the J gene lost 8 bases, with 14 bases spanning the gap. This CDR3 spans 15 amino acids. Germline V gene data show CDR1 as MNHEY and CDR2 as SVGAGI. This CDR3 reads CASSYSGPGGYEQFF. The CDR3 coding sequence is TGTGCCAGCAGTTACTCCGGACCAGGGGGGTATGAGCAGTTCTTC.

The V call is TRBV30, the J call TRBJ1-2; D is undetermined. CDR3 size: 12 residues. V was cut by 0 bases and J by 2 bases, with 4 bases left in between. The germline V gene encodes CDR1 GTSNPN and CDR2 SVGIG (reference sequence). In DNA form, the CDR3 reads TGTGCCTGGAGTGTACGGAACTATGGCTACACCTTC. Translating it yields CAWSVRNYGYTF.

The chain carries TRBV2 and TRBJ1-2; 9 bases agree with TRBD1. This CDR3 has 13 residues. Germline V gene lookup returns CDR1 SNHLY and CDR2 FYNNEI. V shed 6 bases and J 13 bases; nucleotides not matched to a gene: 12. The CDR3 nucleotides read TGTGCCAGCAGGGGGACAGGGCCTGGTGTGGGCACCTTC. Its protein is CASRGTGPGVGTF.

The chain combines TRBV7-9 with TRBJ2-7; 11 positions match TRBD2. Looked up from germline, CDR1 is SEHNR and CDR2 is FQNEAQ (reference sequence). The CDR3 sequence is 13 residues long. After removal of 1 base from V and 7 bases from J, the junction contained 0 bases not matched to a gene. CDR3 loop: CASSLGLAGEQYF. CDR3 bases: TGTGCCAGCAGCTTAGGACTAGCGGGGGAGCAGTACTTC.

This rearrangement joins TRBV6-1 to TRBJ1-5, with D perhaps matching TRBD1 (5 bases). Germline assignment: CDR1 MNHNS and CDR2 SASEGT. V lost 6 bases to trimming and J lost 7 bases, with 19 bases between them. The CDR3 has 15 residues. The CDR3 nucleotides read TGTGCCAGCAGCCGATCTATCTCGACAGCCCAGCCCCAGCATTTT. It yields the protein CASSRSISTAQPQHF.